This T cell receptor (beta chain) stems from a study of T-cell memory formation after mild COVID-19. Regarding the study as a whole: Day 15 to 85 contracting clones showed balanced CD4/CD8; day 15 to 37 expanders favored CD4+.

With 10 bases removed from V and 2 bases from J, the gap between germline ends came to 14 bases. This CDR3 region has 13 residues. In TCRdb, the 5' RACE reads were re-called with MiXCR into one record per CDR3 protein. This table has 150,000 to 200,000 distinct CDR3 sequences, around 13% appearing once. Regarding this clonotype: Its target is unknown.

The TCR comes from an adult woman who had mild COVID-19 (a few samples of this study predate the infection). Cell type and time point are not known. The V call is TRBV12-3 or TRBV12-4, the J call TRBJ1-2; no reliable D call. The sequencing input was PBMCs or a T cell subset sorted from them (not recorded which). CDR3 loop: CAISLGANYGYTF. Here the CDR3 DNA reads TGTGCCATCAGCCTCGGAGCCAACTATGGCTACACCTTC.